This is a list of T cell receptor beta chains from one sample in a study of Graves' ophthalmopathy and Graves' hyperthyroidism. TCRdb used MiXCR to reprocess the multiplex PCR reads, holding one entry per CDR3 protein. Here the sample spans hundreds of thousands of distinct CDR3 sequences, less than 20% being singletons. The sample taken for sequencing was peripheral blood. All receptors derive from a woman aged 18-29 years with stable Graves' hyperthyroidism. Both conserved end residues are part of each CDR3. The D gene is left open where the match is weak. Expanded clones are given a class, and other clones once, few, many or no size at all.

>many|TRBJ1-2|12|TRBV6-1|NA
TGTGCCAGCAGTGAGGCAAGGGAAGGCTACACCTTC
CASSEAREGYTF
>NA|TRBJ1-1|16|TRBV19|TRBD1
TGTGCCAGTAGTATAGGGACAGGCAACTTGAACACTGAAGCTTTCTTT
CASSIGTGNLNTEAFF
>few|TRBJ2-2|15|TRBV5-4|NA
TGTGCCAGCAGCTTTCGACAGACGAACACCGGGGAGCTGTTTTTT
CASSFRQTNTGELFF
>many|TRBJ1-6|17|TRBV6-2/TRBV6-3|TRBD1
TGTGCCAGCAGTCGACCACCGGGACAGATCGATAATTCACCCCTCCACTTT
CASSRPPGQIDNSPLHF
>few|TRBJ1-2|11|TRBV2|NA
TGTGCCAGCACTTTAAGGGTTGGCTACACCTTC
CASTLRVGYTF
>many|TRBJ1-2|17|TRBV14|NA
TGTGCCAGCAGCCAAGTGCCCCGGGGGTCCCGGACCCGTGGCTACACCTTC
CASSQVPRGSRTRGYTF
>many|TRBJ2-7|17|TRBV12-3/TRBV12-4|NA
TGTGCCAGCAGTTTAGGGGGCGACAGGACAGACCCGTACGAGCAGTACTTC
CASSLGGDRTDPYEQYF
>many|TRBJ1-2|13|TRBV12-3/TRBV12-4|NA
TGTGCCAGCAGTTTTCTAGAACGATCTGGCTACACCTTC
CASSFLERSGYTF
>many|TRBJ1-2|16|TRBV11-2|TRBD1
TGTGCCAGCAGCTCCGACAGGGCCCCCTCTAACTATGGCTACACCTTC
CASSSDRAPSNYGYTF
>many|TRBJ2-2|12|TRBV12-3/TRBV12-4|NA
TGTGCCAGCAGTTCAGGGGCCGGGGAGCTGTTTTTT
CASSSGAGELFF
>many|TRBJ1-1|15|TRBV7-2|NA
TGTGCCAGCAGCTTAGCGCGCGGGACGGGCTATGAAGCTTTCTTT
CASSLARGTGYEAFF
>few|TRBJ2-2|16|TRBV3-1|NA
TGTGCCAGCAGCCTGATCCCGGGCTCGTCTTCCGGGGAGCTGTTTTTT
CASSLIPGSSSGELFF
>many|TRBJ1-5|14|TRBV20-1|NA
TGCAGTGCTAGAGAAGGAAAACCTAATCAGCCCCAGCATTTT
CSAREGKPNQPQHF
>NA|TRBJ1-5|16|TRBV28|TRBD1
TGTGCCAGCAGACGAGTTGGGGGACAGTACAATCAGCCCCAGCATTTT
CASRRVGGQYNQPQHF
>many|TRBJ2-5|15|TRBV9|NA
TGTGCCAGCAGCCCCTTAGGGGGGGCCGGTGAGACCCAGTACTTC
CASSPLGGAGETQYF
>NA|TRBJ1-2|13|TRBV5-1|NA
TGCGCCAGCAGCATGGAGGGGCGGAGTGGCTACACCTTC
CASSMEGRSGYTF
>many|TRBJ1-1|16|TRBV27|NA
TGTGCCAGCAGCCTAAGACCCACCTTAATGAACACTGAAGCTTTCTTT
CASSLRPTLMNTEAFF
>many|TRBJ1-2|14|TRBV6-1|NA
TGTGCCAGCAGTGAAAGGAACCGGGGCTATGGCTACACCTTC
CASSERNRGYGYTF
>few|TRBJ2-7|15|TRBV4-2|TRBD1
TGTGCCAGCAGCACTTCGGGACAGGGGTCTCAAGAGCAGTACTTC
CASSTSGQGSQEQYF
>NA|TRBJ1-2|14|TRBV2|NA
TGTGCCAGCAGCGCCTGGACAGCCAACTATGGCTACACCTTC
CASSAWTANYGYTF
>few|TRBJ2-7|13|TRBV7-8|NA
TGTGCCAGCTCTGGGGGGCTTGGTTACGAGCAGTACTTC
CASSGGLGYEQYF
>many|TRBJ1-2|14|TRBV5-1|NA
TGCGCCAGCAGCTCAGGCCTTCCTAACTATGGCTACACCTTC
CASSSGLPNYGYTF
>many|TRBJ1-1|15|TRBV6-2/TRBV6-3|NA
TGTGCCAGCAGACCGTGGTCCGGGGTAAACACTGAAGCTTTCTTT
CASRPWSGVNTEAFF
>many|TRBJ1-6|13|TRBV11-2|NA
TGTGCCAGCAGCTTAGTCCATAATTCACCCCTCCACTTT
CASSLVHNSPLHF
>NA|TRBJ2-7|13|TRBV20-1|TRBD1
TGCAGTGCCCCGACGGGGACAGACTACGAGCAGTACTTC
CSAPTGTDYEQYF
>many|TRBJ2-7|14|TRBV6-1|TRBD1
TGTGCCAGCAGTGCCTACGGACAGGGCTACGAGCAGTACTTC
CASSAYGQGYEQYF
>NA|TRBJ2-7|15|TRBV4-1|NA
TGCGCCAGCAGCCTCGTCACTGGTGGGACCTACGAGCAGTACTTC
CASSLVTGGTYEQYF
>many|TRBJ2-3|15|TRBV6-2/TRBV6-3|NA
TGTGCCAGCAGTCCGGACGGGTCTAGCACAGATACGCAGTATTTT
CASSPDGSSTDTQYF
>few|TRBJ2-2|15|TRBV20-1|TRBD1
TGCAGTGCCCACGACAGGGGTGGTCGCACCGGGGAGCTGTTTTTT
CSAHDRGGRTGELFF
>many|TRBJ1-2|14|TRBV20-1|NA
TGCAGTGCCGTTCGGGACCCACGAGGAGGTGGCTACACCTTC
CSAVRDPRGGGYTF
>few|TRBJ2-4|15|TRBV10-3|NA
TGTGCCATCAGTGACCCAGTAGAGGCCAAAAACATTCAGTACTTC
CAISDPVEAKNIQYF
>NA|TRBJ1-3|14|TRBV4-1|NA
TGCGCCAGCAGAGGAGGGTTCTTCCAGGACACCATATATTTT
CASRGGFFQDTIYF
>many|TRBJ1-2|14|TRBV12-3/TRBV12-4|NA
TGTGCCAGCAGTAACACGGACACTTACGGTGGCTACACCTTC
CASSNTDTYGGYTF
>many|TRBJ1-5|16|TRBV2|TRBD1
TGTGCCAGCAGTCCTCCGGGACAGGGATGGAAACAGCCCCAGCATTTT
CASSPPGQGWKQPQHF